This entry lists 31 T cell receptor beta chains sequenced from one sample in a study of T cells after yellow fever vaccination. TCRdb reprocessed the 5' RACE reads with MiXCR, giving one entry per CDR3 protein. The data show about 350,000 distinct CDR3 sequences, approximately 8% seen once. The sequencing here drew on PBMCs, taken 35 to 50 days after the first yellow fever vaccination. The receptor source for this set is a man aged 18 to 29 who received the YFV17D yellow fever vaccine.

This clonotype was seen a few times. The V call is TRBV18, the J call TRBJ1-5; D call uncertain. The CDR3 runs to 15 residues. Trimming stripped 3 bases from V and 7 bases from J, with 16 bases between. Germline CDR1 reads KGHSH; CDR2 reads LQKENI. CDR3 nucleotide sequence: TGTGCCAGCTCACCTCAGACGGGGAGAGCGCAGCCCCAGCATTTT. Translating gives CASSPQTGRAQPQHF.

This clonotype was recorded only once. J is TRBJ2-5 and V is TRBV9; possibly TRBD2 for D (6 bases). Germline V gene sequence: CDR1 SGDLS, CDR2 YYNGEE. The length of the CDR3 is 18 residues. The V and J ends lost 4 bases and 5 bases respectively, with 27 bases between them. CDR3 sequence reads: CASSPRSGGLIDGETQYF. CDR3 DNA sequence: TGTGCCAGCAGCCCGCGGAGTGGGGGACTTATAGACGGGGAGACCCAGTACTTC.

The chain recombines TRBV7-2 with TRBJ2-5; D gene unclear. V shed 0 bases and J shed 2 bases, with 10 bases lying between them. CDR1 and CDR2 from the germline V gene are SGHTA and FQGNSA. The CDR3 sequence is 15 residues long. The CDR3 DNA reads as TGTGCCAGCAGCTTAGCCGGCGGAATGCAAGAGACCCAGTACTTC. Translation: CASSLAGGMQETQYF.

This clonotype was observed many times. In DNA, the CDR3 is TGCGCCAGCTACCGGACTAGCGGGAGCGATGAGCAGTTCTTC. Translation gives CASYRTSGSDEQFF. V usage is TRBV5-1 and J usage is TRBJ2-1; 13 bases line up with TRBD2. The CDR3 totals 14 residues. V gave up 7 bases and J gave up 8 bases; unmatched junction bases: 6. Germline-derived CDR1 and CDR2 are SGHRS and YFSETQ.

The V gene is TRBV7-2, the J gene TRBJ1-5, with D tentatively TRBD1 (5 bases). The germline V gene has CDR1 SGHTA and CDR2 FQGNSA. The CDR3 loop spans 13 amino acids. V was pared by 5 bases and J by 11 bases, with 16 bases between. CDR3: CASSPRGPRAQHF. As DNA, the CDR3 is TGTGCCAGCAGCCCGAGGGGCCCGCGGGCCCAGCATTTT.

This clonotype showed up many times. The chain couples TRBV11-1 to TRBJ2-1; 7 nucleotides align to TRBD1. CDR1 is SGHAT and CDR2 is FQDESV in the germline V gene (reference sequence). This CDR3 is built from 18 residues. Unmatched junction bases numbered 18, after V lost 5 bases and J lost 5 bases. CDR3: CASSPPPTTGSLHNEQFF. CDR3 nucleotides: TGTGCCAGCAGCCCACCCCCCACGACAGGGTCCCTTCACAATGAGCAGTTCTTC.

This clonotype was picked up a small number of times. This chain connects TRBV28 to TRBJ2-5; 7 nucleotides align to TRBD1. The trim removed 8 bases at V and 2 bases at J, leaving 11 bases unmatched. Germline CDR1 MDHEN, CDR2 SYDVKM. This CDR3 has 15 residues. CDR3 sequence (DNA): TGTGCCAGCGGTTACCGACGCAGGGGGCAAGAGACCCAGTACTTC. It specifies CASGYRRRGQETQYF.

The chain joins TRBV11-2 to TRBJ2-2; D is ambiguous. Per the germline V gene, CDR1 is SGHAT and CDR2 is FQNNGV. The CDR3 is 14 residues long. Between the trimmed V and J ends, which lost 2 bases and 3 bases, there was a span of 7 bases. CDR3 sequence reads: CASSLRTYTGELFF. CDR3 in DNA: TGTGCCAGCAGCTTAAGGACGTACACCGGGGAGCTGTTTTTT.

CDR3 protein: CASSQTAGQGPTDTQYF. The CDR3 DNA reads as TGCGCCAGCAGCCAAACCGCGGGACAGGGGCCCACAGATACGCAGTATTTT. The rearrangement uses TRBV5-1 and TRBJ2-3, with 10 bases aligning to TRBD1. This CDR3 contains 17 residues. From germline, CDR1 is SGHRS and CDR2 YFSETQ. Unmatched junction bases numbered 10, after V lost 4 bases and J lost 2 bases. Drawing the rest from reference TRBV5-1 and TRBJ2-3, the complete variable domain is KAGVTQTPRYLIKTRGQQVTLSCSPISGHRSVSWYQQTPGQGLQFLFEYFSETQRNKGNFPGRFSGRQFSNSRSEMNVSTLELGDSALYLCASSQTAGQGPTDTQYFGPGTRLTVL.

A few counts support this clonotype. The chain has TRBV5-6 and TRBJ2-5, with 9 bases fitting TRBD1. Trimming at V came to 1 base and at J to 5 bases, leaving 9 bases not matched to a gene. This CDR3 has 16 residues. CDR1 and CDR2 from the germline V gene are SGHDT and YYEEEE. In DNA form, the CDR3 reads TGTGCCAGCAGCTTGCCCCAGGACAGGGGAGGGGAGACCCAGTACTTC. Encoded protein: CASSLPQDRGGETQYF. Full variable domain (remainder filled in from reference TRBV5-6 and TRBJ2-5): DAGVTQSPTHLIKTRGQQVTLRCSPKSGHDTVSWYQQALGQGPQFIFQYYEEEERQRGNFPDRFSGHQFPNYSSELNVNALLLGDSALYLCASSLPQDRGGETQYFGPGTRLLVL.

This clonotype has a count of ten or more. V and J are TRBV7-2 and TRBJ2-5; D possibly uses TRBD1 or TRBD2 (5 bases each). CDR1 is SGHTA, CDR2 FQGNSA, per germline. Deletions cut 5 bases from V and 4 bases from J, with 14 bases between. The CDR3 runs 14 residues. The CDR3 spells CASSKARAGETQYF. CDR3 DNA: TGTGCCAGCAGCAAAGCCAGGGCGGGAGAGACCCAGTACTTC.

This clonotype came up a few times. The chain has TRBV7-9 and TRBJ2-7; 10 bases map to TRBD1. CDR1 and CDR2 from the germline V gene are SEHNR and FQNEAQ (reference sequence). The CDR3 runs 16 residues. Trimming cost V 3 bases and J 4 bases; bases outside gene matches: 9. The CDR3 sequence is CASSFITGTGAYEQYF. The CDR3 nucleotides are TGTGCCAGCAGCTTCATCACCGGGACAGGGGCGTACGAGCAGTACTTC.

A note on this clonotype: At one end, the junction sequence differs from germline, possibly due to a read error. The chain joins TRBV20-1 to TRBJ2-1, with 9 bases that match TRBD2. The CDR3 is 16 amino acids. The germline V gene encodes CDR1 DFQATT and CDR2 SNEGSKA (reference sequence). The CDR3 sequence is CCARVLGGGAYNEQFF. In nucleotides, the CDR3 is TGCTGTGCTAGAGTTCTGGGCGGGGGGGCCTACAATGAGCAGTTCTTC.

The chain combines TRBV20-1 with TRBJ2-5; D unclear. With 3 bases removed from V and 0 bases from J, the gap between germline ends came to 14 bases. CDR1 DFQATT and CDR2 SNEGSKA come from the germline V gene (reference sequence). The CDR3 loop spans 15 amino acids. CDR3 nucleotide sequence: TGCAGTGCTAGCTGGACCGCTTGGTACCAAGAGACCCAGTACTTC. It codes for CSASWTAWYQETQYF.

The genes are TRBV7-2 and TRBJ1-6; 7 positions agree with TRBD1. The CDR3 contains 15 residues. The germline V gene encodes CDR1 SGHTA and CDR2 FQGNSA. The V gene end was trimmed by 5 bases and the J gene end by 6 bases; junction bases not matched to a gene: 7. The CDR3 bases are TGTGCCAGCAGCATAGAAAAGGGGGCTAATTCACCCCTCCACTTT. It yields the protein CASSIEKGANSPLHF. The full variable domain, rest sourced from reference TRBV7-2 and TRBJ1-6, is GAGVSQSPSNKVTEKGKDVELRCDPISGHTALYWYRQSLGQGLEFLIYFQGNSAPDKSGLPSDRFSAERTGGSVSTLTIQRTQQEDSAVYLCASSIEKGANSPLHFGNGTRLTVT.

This chain links TRBV4-3 with TRBJ2-2; TRBD2 matches at 10 bases. V lost 2 bases, J lost 4 bases, and 7 bases stayed unmatched. CDR1 is LGHNA, CDR2 YSLEER, per germline. CDR3 length: 17 amino acids. CDR3 in amino acids: CASSQQAGGRRTGELFF. The CDR3 region has the DNA TGCGCCAGCAGCCAACAAGCGGGGGGGCGACGCACCGGGGAGCTGTTTTTT.

This clonotype has more than one count but fewer than ten. The chain carries TRBV12-5 and TRBJ1-4, with D unclear. V was trimmed by 1 base and J by 7 bases, leaving 7 bases between them. Germline CDR1 LGHNT, CDR2 FRNRAP. The CDR3 is made up of 13 amino acids. The CDR3 nucleotides are TGTGCTAGTGGTTTGGGCGGAGGTGAAAAACTGTTTTTT. It translates to CASGLGGGEKLFF.

This clonotype turned up a few times. The CDR3 loop reads CASSQEGSGVPYNEQFF. The CDR3 DNA sequence: TGTGCCAGCAGCCAAGAAGGTAGCGGGGTCCCCTACAATGAGCAGTTCTTC. The chain recombines TRBV3-1 with TRBJ2-1; 8 bases agree with TRBD2. The CDR3 consists of 17 residues. V was clipped by 0 bases and J by 2 bases; unmatched bases: 6. The germline gives CDR1 LGHDT, CDR2 YNNKEL (reference sequence).

The table lists this clonotype with many counts. The rearrangement joins TRBV20-1 to TRBJ2-4, with D possibly matching TRBD2 (6 bases). The CDR3 has 13 amino acids. Trimming took off 6 bases at V and 3 bases at J, with 12 bases between the two ends. Per the germline V gene, CDR1 is DFQATT and CDR2 is SNEGSKA (reference sequence). The CDR3 here is CSAPHSGKNIQYF. In DNA, the CDR3 is TGCAGTGCGCCCCATAGCGGCAAAAACATTCAGTACTTC.

This clonotype occurred many times. The chain couples TRBV5-1 to TRBJ1-1; TRBD1 matches at 7 bases. The germline V gene has CDR1 SGHRS and CDR2 YFSETQ. This CDR3 spans 14 amino acids. V gave up 4 bases and J gave up 1 base; unmatched junction bases: 4. CDR3 residues: CASSPRDRNTEAFF. The CDR3 DNA sequence: TGCGCCAGCAGCCCCCGGGACAGGAACACTGAAGCTTTCTTT. Full variable domain (rest looked up from reference TRBV5-1 and TRBJ1-1): KAGVTQTPRYLIKTRGQQVTLSCSPISGHRSVSWYQQTPGQGLQFLFEYFSETQRNKGNFPGRFSGRQFSNSRSEMNVSTLELGDSALYLCASSPRDRNTEAFFGQGTRLTVV.

The J gene is TRBJ1-1, the V gene TRBV4-1, with D possibly being TRBD1 (6 bases). CDR1 is MGHRA, CDR2 YSYEKL, per germline. This CDR3 spans 14 amino acids. V was trimmed by 4 bases and J by 1 base, leaving 10 bases between them. Here the CDR3 reads CASSLPGANTEAFF. The CDR3 DNA is TGCGCCAGCAGCCTACCAGGGGCGAACACTGAAGCTTTCTTT.

In its sample, this clonotype was seen many times. The gene calls are TRBV12-3 or TRBV12-4 and TRBJ1-2, with D maybe TRBD1 (6 bases). Deletions cut 3 bases from V and 6 bases from J, with 29 bases between. CDR3 length equals 19 residues. This chain's CDR3 is CASSFSAPGADGGFNGYTF. Written as DNA, the CDR3 is TGTGCCAGCAGTTTCTCAGCTCCGGGGGCTGACGGGGGTTTTAATGGCTACACCTTC.

CDR3 amino acids: CASSGTGTSPPDTQYF. The CDR3, as DNA: TGTGCCAGCAGCGGTACCGGGACCTCTCCGCCAGATACGCAGTATTTT. The rearrangement uses TRBV12-3 or TRBV12-4 and TRBJ2-3; D assignment may be TRBD1 or TRBD2 (5 bases each). The CDR3 is made up of 16 amino acids. Trimming cost V 6 bases and J 4 bases, with 20 bases left between them.

V and J are TRBV29-1 and TRBJ1-1; D gene unclear. V was cut by 6 bases and J by 1 base, with 9 bases left in between. CDR1 is SQVTM, CDR2 ANQGSEA, per germline. The CDR3 runs to 12 residues. This chain's CDR3 is CSVARQNTEAFF. The CDR3 nucleotides read TGCAGCGTCGCCCGACAGAACACTGAAGCTTTCTTT. The full variable domain, completed using reference TRBV29-1 and TRBJ1-1, is SAVISQKPSRDICQRGTSLTIQCQVDSQVTMMFWYRQQPGQSLTLIATANQGSEATYESGFVIDKFPISRPNLTFSTLTVSNMSPEDSSIYLCSVARQNTEAFFGQGTRLTVV.

This clonotype occurred a few times. The CDR3 is CASKPRDYQETQYF. The CDR3 coding sequence is TGTGCCAGCAAACCCCGGGACTACCAAGAGACCCAGTACTTC. The chain joins TRBV2 to TRBJ2-5, with D perhaps matching TRBD2 (6 bases). CDR1 is SNHLY, CDR2 FYNNEI, per germline. With 7 bases removed from V and 0 bases from J, the gap between germline ends came to 12 bases. The CDR3 runs 14 residues.

The chain couples TRBV28 to TRBJ2-1, with 7 bases lining up with TRBD2. CDR3 size: 14 residues. Germline CDR1 MDHEN, CDR2 SYDVKM. V was pared by 5 bases and J by 6 bases, with 7 bases of the junction left unmatched. CDR3 amino acids: CASSKLASSNEQFF. DNA for the CDR3: TGTGCCAGCAGTAAACTAGCGTCGTCCAATGAGCAGTTCTTC.

The chain links TRBV2 to TRBJ2-2; D may be TRBD1 or TRBD2 (5 bases each). CDR1 is SNHLY and CDR2 is FYNNEI in the germline V gene. The CDR3 has 14 residues. V lost 6 bases to trimming and J lost 3 bases, with 11 bases between them. The CDR3 nucleotides are TGTGCCAGCAGACCGCCGGGGCACACCGGGGAGCTGTTTTTT. Its translation: CASRPPGHTGELFF.

V and J are TRBV4-2 and TRBJ2-3; 9 positions match TRBD2. Germline V gene data show CDR1 as LGHNA and CDR2 as YNFKEQ. CDR3 length equals 17 residues. The ends lost 1 base at V and 5 bases at J; junction bases unmatched: 10. The CDR3 here is CASSQAMGAGGRDTQYF. The CDR3 DNA is TGTGCCAGCAGCCAAGCCATGGGAGCGGGGGGCAGAGATACGCAGTATTTT.

The chain is built from TRBV6-2 or TRBV6-3 and TRBJ2-1; D uncertain. Looked up from germline, CDR1 is MNHEY and CDR2 is SVGEGT. V was trimmed by 0 bases and J by 7 bases, leaving 4 bases between them. The CDR3 totals 12 residues. For the CDR3, the DNA is TGTGCCAGCAGTTACTCGTGGAATGAGCAGTTCTTC. Translation gives CASSYSWNEQFF.

This clonotype was seen at least ten times. This chain connects TRBV12-3 or TRBV12-4 to TRBJ1-1, with D perhaps matching TRBD1 (5 bases). The CDR3 totals 14 residues. V lost 5 bases and J 4 bases, leaving 14 bases between the germline ends. The CDR3 reads CASSRGPGSTEAFF. The DNA for the CDR3 is TGTGCCAGCAGTCGGGGACCGGGTAGCACTGAAGCTTTCTTT.

V and J are TRBV7-2 and TRBJ2-3, with D tentatively TRBD1 or TRBD2 (5 bases each). CDR3 length equals 14 residues. CDR1 and CDR2 from the germline V gene are SGHTA and FQGNSA. V was clipped by 5 bases and J by 2 bases, with 11 bases between them. CDR3 amino acids: CASSQWGNTDTQYF. CDR3 in DNA: TGTGCCAGCAGCCAATGGGGGAACACAGATACGCAGTATTTT. The variable domain in full, completed from reference TRBV7-2 and TRBJ2-3, reads GAGVSQSPSNKVTEKGKDVELRCDPISGHTALYWYRQSLGQGLEFLIYFQGNSAPDKSGLPSDRFSAERTGGSVSTLTIQRTQQEDSAVYLCASSQWGNTDTQYFGPGTRLTVL.